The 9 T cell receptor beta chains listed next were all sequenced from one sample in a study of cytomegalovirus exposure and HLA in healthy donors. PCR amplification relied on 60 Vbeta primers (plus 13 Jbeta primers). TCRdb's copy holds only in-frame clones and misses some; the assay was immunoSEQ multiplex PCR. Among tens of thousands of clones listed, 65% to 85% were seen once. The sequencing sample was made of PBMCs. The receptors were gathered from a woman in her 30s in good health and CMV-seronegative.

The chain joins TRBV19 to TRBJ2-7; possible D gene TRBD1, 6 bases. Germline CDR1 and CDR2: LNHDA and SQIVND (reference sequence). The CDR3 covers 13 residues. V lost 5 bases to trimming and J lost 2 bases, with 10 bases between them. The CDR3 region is CASSAGVTYEQYF. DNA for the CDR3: TGTGCCAGTAGTGCAGGGGTGACCTACGAGCAGTACTTC.

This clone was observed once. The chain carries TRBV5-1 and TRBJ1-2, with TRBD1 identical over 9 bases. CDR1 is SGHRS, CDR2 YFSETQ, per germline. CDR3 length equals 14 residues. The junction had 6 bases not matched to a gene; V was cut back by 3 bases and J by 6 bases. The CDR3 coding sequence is TGCGCCAGCAGCTCACCGGGACAGGGTGATGGCTACACCTTC. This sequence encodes CASSSPGQGDGYTF.

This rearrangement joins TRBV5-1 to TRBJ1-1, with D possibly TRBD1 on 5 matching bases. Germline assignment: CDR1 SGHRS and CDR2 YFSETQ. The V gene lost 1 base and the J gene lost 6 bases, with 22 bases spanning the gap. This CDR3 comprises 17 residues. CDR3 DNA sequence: TGCGCCAGCAGCTTGTCAATGCCCTGGGGAGGGACCCCTGAAGCTTTCTTT. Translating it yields CASSLSMPWGGTPEAFF.

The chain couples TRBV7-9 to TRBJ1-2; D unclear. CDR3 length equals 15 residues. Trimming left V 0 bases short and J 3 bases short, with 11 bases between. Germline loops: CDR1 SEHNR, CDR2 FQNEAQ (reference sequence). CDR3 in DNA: TGTGCCAGCAGCTTAGCTTTTGAGGGATACTATGGCTACACCTTC. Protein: CASSLAFEGYYGYTF.

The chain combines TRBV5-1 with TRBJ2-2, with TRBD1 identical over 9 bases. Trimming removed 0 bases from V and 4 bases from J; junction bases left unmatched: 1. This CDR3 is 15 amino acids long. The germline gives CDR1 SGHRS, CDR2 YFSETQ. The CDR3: CASSLGQGGTGELFF. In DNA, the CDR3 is TGCGCCAGCAGCTTGGGACAGGGGGGCACCGGGGAGCTGTTTTTT. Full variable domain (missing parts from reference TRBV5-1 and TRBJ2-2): KAGVTQTPRYLIKTRGQQVTLSCSPISGHRSVSWYQQTPGQGLQFLFEYFSETQRNKGNFPGRFSGRQFSNSRSEMNVSTLELGDSALYLCASSLGQGGTGELFFGEGSRLTVL.

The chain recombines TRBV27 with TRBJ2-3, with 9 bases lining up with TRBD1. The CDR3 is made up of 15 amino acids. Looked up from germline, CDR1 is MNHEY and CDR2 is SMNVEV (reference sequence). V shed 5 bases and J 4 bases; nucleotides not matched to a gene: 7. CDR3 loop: CASSLWTGDADTQYF. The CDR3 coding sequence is TGTGCCAGCAGTCTGTGGACAGGGGATGCAGATACGCAGTATTTT.

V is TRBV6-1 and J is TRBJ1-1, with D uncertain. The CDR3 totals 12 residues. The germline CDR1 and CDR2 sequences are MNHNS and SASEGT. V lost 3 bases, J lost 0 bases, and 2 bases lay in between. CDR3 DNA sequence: TGTGCCAGCAGTGATATGAACACTGAAGCTTTCTTT. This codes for CASSDMNTEAFF.

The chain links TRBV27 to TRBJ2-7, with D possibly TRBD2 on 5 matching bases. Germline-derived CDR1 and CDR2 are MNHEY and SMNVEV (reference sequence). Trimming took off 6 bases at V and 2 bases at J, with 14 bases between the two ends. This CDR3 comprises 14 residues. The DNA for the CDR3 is TGTGCCAGCAGCTATCTGCCCGGGGCCTACGAGCAGTACTTC. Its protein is CASSYLPGAYEQYF.

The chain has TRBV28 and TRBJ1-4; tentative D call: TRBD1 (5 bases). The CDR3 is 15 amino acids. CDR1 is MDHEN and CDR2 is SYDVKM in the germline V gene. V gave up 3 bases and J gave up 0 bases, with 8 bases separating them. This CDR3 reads CASSFRGATNEKLFF. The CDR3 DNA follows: TGTGCCAGCAGTTTTAGGGGCGCAACTAATGAAAAACTGTTTTTT. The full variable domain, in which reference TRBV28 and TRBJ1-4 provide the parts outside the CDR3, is DVKVTQSSRYLVKRTGEKVFLECVQDMDHENMFWYRQDPGLGLRLIYFSYDVKMKEKGDIPEGYSVSREKKERFSLILESASTNQTSMYLCASSFRGATNEKLFFGSGTQLSVL.